This TCR beta chain was obtained from a study of shared clonotypes between healthy human individuals. The ends lost 0 bases at V and 8 bases at J; junction bases unmatched: 8. CDR3 size: 16 residues. CDR1 is SGHRS, CDR2 YFSETQ, per germline. Original processing methods: Junction-only immunoSEQ sequences carried no quality scores, so filtering differed. TCRdb's copy holds only in-frame clones and misses some; the assay was immunoSEQ multiplex PCR. V and J calls and clone size are those listed in that table; D and trimming were worked out from the DNA. The sample consists of around 500,000 clones, 70% to 80% of them appearing once.

The receptor was derived from a woman in her forties in good health. Some clones in this sample may be carry-over from other donors' samples. Sequencing was performed on PBMCs. The chain links TRBV5-1 to TRBJ2-1; 10 bases map to TRBD2. CDR3 amino acids: CASSLAPTSGTYEQFF. The CDR3 DNA reads as TGCGCCAGCAGCTTGGCCCCAACTAGCGGGACTTATGAGCAGTTCTTC.